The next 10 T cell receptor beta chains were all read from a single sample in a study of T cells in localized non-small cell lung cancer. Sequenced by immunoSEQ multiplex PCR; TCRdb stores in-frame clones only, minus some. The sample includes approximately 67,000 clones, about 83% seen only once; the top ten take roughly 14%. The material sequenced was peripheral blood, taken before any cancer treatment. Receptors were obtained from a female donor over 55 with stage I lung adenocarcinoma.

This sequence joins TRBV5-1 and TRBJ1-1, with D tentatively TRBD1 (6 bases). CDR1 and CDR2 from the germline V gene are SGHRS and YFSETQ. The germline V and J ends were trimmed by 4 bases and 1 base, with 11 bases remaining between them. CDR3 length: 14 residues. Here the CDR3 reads CASSQGTGNTEAFF. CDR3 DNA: TGCGCCAGCAGCCAGGGGACGGGGAACACTGAAGCTTTCTTT.

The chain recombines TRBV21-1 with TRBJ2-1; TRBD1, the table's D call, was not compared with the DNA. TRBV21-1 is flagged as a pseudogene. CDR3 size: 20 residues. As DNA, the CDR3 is TGTGCCAGCAGCAAAGATATATGGGCCGTTGGCAGGGCGAACCGCAATGAGCAGTTCTTC. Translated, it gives CASSKDIWAVGRANRNEQFF.

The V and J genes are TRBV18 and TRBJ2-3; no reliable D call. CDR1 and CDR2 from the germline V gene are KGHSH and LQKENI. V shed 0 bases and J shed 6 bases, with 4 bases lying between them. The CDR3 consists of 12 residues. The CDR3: CASSPPTDTQYF. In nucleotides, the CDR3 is TGTGCCAGCTCACCACCGACCGATACGCAGTATTTT. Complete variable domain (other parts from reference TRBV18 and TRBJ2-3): NAGVMQNPRHLVRRRGQEARLRCSPMKGHSHVYWYRQLPEEGLKFMVYLQKENIIDESGMPKERFSAEFPKEGPSILRIQQVVRGDSAAYFCASSPPTDTQYFGPGTRLTVL.

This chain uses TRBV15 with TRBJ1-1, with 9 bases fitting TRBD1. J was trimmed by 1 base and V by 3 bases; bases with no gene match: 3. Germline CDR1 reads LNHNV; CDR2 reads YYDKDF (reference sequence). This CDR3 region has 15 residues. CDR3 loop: CATSSKTGGNTEAFF. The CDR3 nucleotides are TGTGCCACCAGCAGTAAGACAGGGGGGAACACTGAAGCTTTCTTT.

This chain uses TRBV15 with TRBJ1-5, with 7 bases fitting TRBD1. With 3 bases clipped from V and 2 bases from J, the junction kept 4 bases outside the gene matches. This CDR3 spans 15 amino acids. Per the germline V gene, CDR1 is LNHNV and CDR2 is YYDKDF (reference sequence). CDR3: CATSSDRVGNQPQHF. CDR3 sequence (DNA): TGTGCCACCAGCAGTGACAGGGTCGGCAATCAGCCCCAGCATTTT. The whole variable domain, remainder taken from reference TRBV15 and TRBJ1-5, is DAMVIQNPRYQVTQFGKPVTLSCSQTLNHNVMYWYQQKSSQAPKLLFHYYDKDFNNEADTPDNFQSRRPNTSFCFLDIRSPGLGDTAMYLCATSSDRVGNQPQHFGDGTRLSIL.

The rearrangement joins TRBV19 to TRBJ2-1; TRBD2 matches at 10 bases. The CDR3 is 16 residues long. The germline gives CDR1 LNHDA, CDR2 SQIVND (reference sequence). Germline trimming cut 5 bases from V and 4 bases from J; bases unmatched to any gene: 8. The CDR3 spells CASSSGKRGGYNEQFF. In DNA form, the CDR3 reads TGTGCCAGTAGTTCGGGGAAGCGGGGGGGATACAATGAGCAGTTCTTC.

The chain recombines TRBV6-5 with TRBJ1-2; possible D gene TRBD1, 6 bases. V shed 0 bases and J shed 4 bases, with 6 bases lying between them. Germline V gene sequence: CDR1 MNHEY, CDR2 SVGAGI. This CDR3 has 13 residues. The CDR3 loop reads CASSYSGAYGYTF. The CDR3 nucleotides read TGTGCCAGCAGTTACTCGGGGGCCTATGGCTACACCTTC.

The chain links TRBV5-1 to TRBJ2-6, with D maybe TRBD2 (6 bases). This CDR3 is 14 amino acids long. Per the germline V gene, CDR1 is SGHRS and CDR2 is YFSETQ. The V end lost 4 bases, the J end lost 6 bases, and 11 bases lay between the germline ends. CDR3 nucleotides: TGCGCCAGCAGCATTGGGGAGGTGGCCAACGTCCTGACTTTC. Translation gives CASSIGEVANVLTF.

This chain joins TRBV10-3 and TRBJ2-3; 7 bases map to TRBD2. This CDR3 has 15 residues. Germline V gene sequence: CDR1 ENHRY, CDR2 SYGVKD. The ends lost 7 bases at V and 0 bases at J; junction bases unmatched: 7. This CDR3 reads CAINRTSPSTDTQYF. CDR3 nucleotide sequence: TGTGCCATCAACAGGACTAGTCCTAGCACAGATACGCAGTATTTT.

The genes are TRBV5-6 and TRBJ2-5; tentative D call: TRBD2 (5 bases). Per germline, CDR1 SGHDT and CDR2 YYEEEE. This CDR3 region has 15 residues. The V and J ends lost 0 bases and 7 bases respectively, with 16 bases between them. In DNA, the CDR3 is TGTGCCAGCAGCTTGGAGTCTAGGTCCGGAGGGACCCAGTACTTC. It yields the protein CASSLESRSGGTQYF.